The 32 T cell receptor beta chains listed next were all sequenced from one sample in a study of blood T cell repertoires in COVID-19. The method was immunoSEQ multiplex PCR; TCRdb's version includes in-frame clones alone and lacks a portion of them. The sample lists over 130,000 clones, about 82% occurring once. The sample taken for sequencing was peripheral blood. These receptors were obtained from a man in his fifties or sixties with acute or convalescent COVID-19.

This chain links TRBV5-1 with TRBJ2-2; D uncertain. This CDR3 comprises 13 residues. Trimming removed 4 bases at V and 3 bases at J, with 7 bases between. The V gene's germline CDR1 is SGHRS and CDR2 YFSETQ. The CDR3 DNA is TGCGCCAGCAGCGCCGAGTACACCGGGGAGCTGTTTTTT. Protein product: CASSAEYTGELFF.

The J gene is TRBJ2-2, the V gene TRBV19; TRBD2 is a possible D gene (5 bases). CDR1 and CDR2 from the germline V gene are LNHDA and SQIVND (reference sequence). The CDR3 has 16 amino acids. V lost 11 bases to trimming and J lost 4 bases, with 23 bases between them. Here the CDR3 DNA reads TGTGCCGTTGGGTCCCTAGCCTCTGCGGGCACCGGGGAGCTGTTTTTT. It is translated as CAVGSLASAGTGELFF.

This chain uses TRBV5-6 with TRBJ2-7, with 12 bases fitting TRBD2. The CDR3 loop spans 16 amino acids. V was clipped by 2 bases and J by 5 bases; unmatched bases: 8. The germline gives CDR1 SGHDT, CDR2 YYEEEE. The CDR3 is CASSFDTSGRKNEQYF. The CDR3, as DNA: TGTGCCAGCAGCTTTGATACTAGCGGGAGGAAGAACGAGCAGTACTTC.

This chain links TRBV6-5 with TRBJ2-7; 10 positions match TRBD2. Losses at the gene ends were 8 bases for V and 0 bases for J; bases not matched to a gene: 1. Germline V gene data show CDR1 as MNHEY and CDR2 as SVGAGI. This CDR3 has 13 residues. The CDR3 sequence: CASGTSVSYEQYF. CDR3 DNA sequence: TGTGCCAGCGGGACTAGCGTCTCCTACGAGCAGTACTTC.

The chain uses TRBV6-6 and TRBJ1-4; D is perhaps TRBD1 (6 bases). Germline V gene lookup returns CDR1 MNHNY and CDR2 SVGAGI (reference sequence). V lost 6 bases to trimming and J lost 7 bases, with 21 bases between them. The CDR3 totals 16 residues. CDR3 region: CASRPTPQGPGEKLFF. The DNA for the CDR3 is TGTGCCAGCAGACCAACCCCACAGGGACCCGGTGAAAAACTGTTTTTT.

This clone was detected only once. CDR3 in DNA: TGTGCCAGCAGCGGACCCGGGACAGGGGGCCTCGGCTACACCTTC. Translated, it gives CASSGPGTGGLGYTF. This chain uses TRBV9 with TRBJ1-2; TRBD1 matches at 12 bases. V dropped 3 bases and J dropped 8; count of bases not matched to a gene: 8. The CDR3 sequence is 15 residues long. Germline V gives CDR1 SGDLS, CDR2 YYNGEE.

The rearrangement joins TRBV12-5 to TRBJ2-6; TRBD1 is a possible D gene (6 bases). The CDR3 contains 16 residues. CDR1 and CDR2 (germline): LGHNT, FRNRAP. V was shortened by 6 bases and J by 0 bases, with 12 bases between the two germline ends. Here the CDR3 DNA reads TGTGCTAGTGGCCCAGGGGTTAACTCTGGGGCCAACGTCCTGACTTTC. It encodes CASGPGVNSGANVLTF.

The genes are TRBV7-3 and TRBJ2-2, with 9 bases that match TRBD2. J lost 3 bases, V lost 5 bases, and 7 bases had no gene match. In germline, CDR1 is SGHTA, CDR2 FQGTGA. This CDR3 spans 16 amino acids. CDR3 in DNA: TGTGCCAGCAGCGGACGCGGGGGGGCGGACACCGGGGAGCTGTTTTTT. It encodes CASSGRGGADTGELFF. Looking up the rest from reference TRBV7-3 and TRBJ2-2 gives the full variable domain: GAGVSQTPSNKVTEKGKYVELRCDPISGHTALYWYRQSLGQGPEFLIYFQGTGAADDSGLPNDRFFAVRPEGSVSTLKIQRTERGDSAVYLCASSGRGGADTGELFFGEGSRLTVL.

V gene TRBV27 combines with J gene TRBJ1-6; perhaps TRBD1 as D (5 bases). Trimming shortened V by 8 bases and J by 4 bases, and 9 bases separated the two germline ends. The CDR3 extends over 13 amino acids. The germline CDR1 and CDR2 sequences are MNHEY and SMNVEV (reference sequence). The CDR3 loop reads CASGAYYNSPLHF. The DNA for the CDR3 is TGTGCCAGCGGGGCCTATTATAATTCACCCCTCCACTTT.

The chain couples TRBV27 to TRBJ1-5, with 8 nucleotides matching TRBD1. The CDR3 is 15 residues long. V was clipped by 6 bases and J by 7 bases; unmatched bases: 11. Germline assignment: CDR1 MNHEY and CDR2 SMNVEV (reference sequence). The CDR3 is CASRTLGQGEQPQHF. CDR3 DNA sequence: TGTGCCAGCAGAACACTCGGACAGGGAGAGCAGCCCCAGCATTTT.

The chain joins TRBV20-1 to TRBJ2-5; D is ambiguous. CDR3 length: 11 amino acids. Germline lookup yields CDR1 DFQATT and CDR2 SNEGSKA (reference sequence). V was pared by 4 bases and J by 4 bases, with 7 bases between. CDR3 loop: CSANLGETQYF. The CDR3 DNA follows: TGCAGTGCTAACCTAGGAGAGACCCAGTACTTC.

The V call is TRBV18, the J call TRBJ2-5; maybe TRBD2 (6 bases). CDR1 is KGHSH and CDR2 is LQKENI in the germline V gene. The V end was cut by 4 bases, the J end by 5 bases, with 23 bases between. CDR3 length: 17 residues. The CDR3 DNA is TGTGCCAGCTCACGTAACGTGTACCCCGGAGGGGATGAGACCCAGTACTTC. Its translation: CASSRNVYPGGDETQYF.

This clone was detected ten times or more. The chain joins TRBV6-5 to TRBJ1-2; unclear D gene. V dropped 2 bases and J dropped 3 bases, with 16 bases sitting between them. CDR1 is MNHEY and CDR2 is SVGAGI in the germline V gene. The CDR3 is made up of 16 amino acids. The CDR3 bases are TGTGCCAGCAGTTACGGCTGGGAGAACGGATACTATGGCTACACCTTC. It is translated as CASSYGWENGYYGYTF.

This chain uses TRBV9 with TRBJ2-2; 10 nucleotides match TRBD1. Germline-derived CDR1 and CDR2 are SGDLS and YYNGEE. V lost 2 bases and J lost 7; bases outside the gene matches: 8. The CDR3 has 16 amino acids. Here the CDR3 reads CASSVWDRGFDGELFF. The CDR3 coding sequence is TGTGCCAGCAGCGTTTGGGACAGGGGATTTGACGGGGAGCTGTTTTTT.

The chain carries TRBV4-1 and TRBJ2-3; 8 nucleotides line up with TRBD2. Germline V gene data show CDR1 as MGHRA and CDR2 as YSYEKL. With V trimmed by 5 bases and J by 0 bases, 7 bases remained unmatched. The CDR3 spans 16 residues. The CDR3 region is CASSKQAGVSTDTQYF. The CDR3 coding sequence is TGCGCCAGCAGCAAACAAGCGGGGGTTAGCACAGATACGCAGTATTTT.

The J gene is TRBJ1-6, the V gene TRBV5-6; TRBD1 is a possible D gene (6 bases). Germline V lookup: CDR1 SGHDT, CDR2 YYEEEE. CDR3 length: 14 amino acids. The V gene lost 4 bases and the J gene lost 10 bases, with 15 bases spanning the gap. Here the CDR3 reads CASSQQGIASPLHF. The CDR3 DNA reads TGTGCCAGCAGCCAACAGGGTATCGCCTCACCCCTCCACTTT. Together with reference TRBV5-6 and TRBJ1-6, the CDR3 gives the full variable domain: DAGVTQSPTHLIKTRGQQVTLRCSPKSGHDTVSWYQQALGQGPQFIFQYYEEEERQRGNFPDRFSGHQFPNYSSELNVNALLLGDSALYLCASSQQGIASPLHFGNGTRLTVT.

This clone was recorded once. This rearrangement joins TRBV11-3 to TRBJ2-2, with a possible D match to TRBD1 (5 bases). V was cut by 4 bases and J by 3 bases, with 9 bases left in between. Germline V gene lookup returns CDR1 SGHNT and CDR2 YENEEA. The CDR3 loop spans 14 amino acids. This CDR3 reads CASSSQGYTGELFF. The CDR3 DNA follows: TGTGCCAGCAGCTCCCAGGGTTACACCGGGGAGCTGTTTTTT.

The chain couples TRBV7-3 to TRBJ2-6, with D possibly matching TRBD1 (5 bases). With 7 bases removed from V and 1 base from J, the gap between germline ends came to 8 bases. CDR1 SGHTA and CDR2 FQGTGA come from the germline V gene. The CDR3 consists of 14 residues. The CDR3 loop is CASTPGSGANVLTF. In nucleotides, the CDR3 is TGTGCCAGCACCCCAGGGTCTGGGGCCAACGTCCTGACTTTC.

This clone was seen only once. The chain has TRBV27 and TRBJ2-3, with 11 bases lining up with TRBD2. Germline values: CDR1 MNHEY, CDR2 SMNVEV (reference sequence). The V segment lost 0 bases and the J segment 5 bases; nucleotides outside the gene matches: 4. The CDR3 length is 16 residues. The CDR3 reads CASSLSTSGMGDTQYF. As DNA, the CDR3 is TGTGCCAGCAGTTTATCGACTAGCGGGATGGGAGATACGCAGTATTTT.

This rearrangement joins TRBV12-5 to TRBJ2-7, with 7 bases lining up with TRBD2. This CDR3 has 16 amino acids. V shed 5 bases and J 7 bases; nucleotides not matched to a gene: 17. Germline CDR1 and CDR2: LGHNT and FRNRAP. The chain's CDR3 is CASGLGPGGGDGEQYF. The CDR3 DNA reads TGTGCTAGTGGTCTGGGGCCGGGGGGAGGAGATGGGGAGCAGTACTTC. The variable domain in full, with the rest retrieved from reference TRBV12-5 and TRBJ2-7, is DARVTQTPRHKVTEMGQEVTMRCQPILGHNTVFWYRQTMMQGLELLAYFRNRAPLDDSGMPKDRFSAEMPDATLATLKIQPSEPRDSAVYFCASGLGPGGGDGEQYFGPGTRLTVT.

Remarks on this clone: Different DNA sequences within this sample yield the same CDR3. The chain recombines TRBV19 with TRBJ1-6, with D perhaps matching TRBD1 (6 bases). V lost 6 bases and J lost 0, with 15 bases in between. This CDR3 has 17 residues. The germline CDR1 and CDR2 sequences are LNHDA and SQIVND (reference sequence). The CDR3 loop is CASSQLRGFSYNSPLHF. The CDR3 nucleotides are TGTGCCAGTAGCCAACTAAGGGGGTTCTCCTATAATTCACCCCTCCACTTT.

V usage is TRBV3-1 (or the pseudogene TRBV3-2) and J usage is TRBJ1-6; D unclear. The germline V gene has CDR1 LGHDT and CDR2 YNNKEL (reference sequence). CDR3 length: 13 amino acids. Deletions cut 2 bases from V and 7 bases from J, with 6 bases between. CDR3 residues: CASSQSQNSPLHF. The CDR3 bases are TGTGCCAGCAGCCAATCTCAGAATTCACCCCTCCACTTT.

The genes are TRBV7-8 and TRBJ1-2, with 11 bases aligning to TRBD1. The CDR3 runs 15 residues. The V gene end was trimmed by 3 bases and the J gene end by 7 bases; junction bases not matched to a gene: 7. The germline V gene encodes CDR1 SGHVS and CDR2 FQNEAQ. As DNA, the CDR3 is TGTGCCAGCAGCTTGTGGACAGGGGGCATCGGTGGCTACACCTTC. Protein sequence: CASSLWTGGIGGYTF.

The chain joins TRBV10-3 to TRBJ1-2; the match to TRBD1 covers 7 bases. The CDR3 totals 14 residues. Germline V gene sequence: CDR1 ENHRY, CDR2 SYGVKD. Trimming at V came to 5 bases and at J to 3 bases, leaving 6 bases not matched to a gene. CDR3 in amino acids: CAISSAGTDYGYTF. Here the CDR3 DNA reads TGTGCCATCAGTTCTGCCGGGACAGACTATGGCTACACCTTC.

The chain recombines TRBV6-5 with TRBJ1-2, with 8 bases aligning to TRBD1. This CDR3 is built from 15 residues. CDR1 and CDR2 (germline): MNHEY, SVGAGI. V shed 2 bases, J shed 5 bases, and the junction held 7 bases outside the gene matches. CDR3 DNA sequence: TGTGCCAGCAGTTACGACCAGGGGGCGGATTATGGCTACACCTTC. Amino acid sequence: CASSYDQGADYGYTF.

The rearrangement joins TRBV19 to TRBJ2-2; the match to TRBD1 covers 8 bases. The CDR3 runs 15 residues. Per the germline V gene, CDR1 is LNHDA and CDR2 is SQIVND (reference sequence). V shed 6 bases and J 1 base; nucleotides not matched to a gene: 4. CDR3 sequence: CASSPGTGNTGELFF. CDR3 DNA: TGTGCCAGTAGCCCCGGGACAGGGAACACCGGGGAGCTGTTTTTT.

The V and J genes are TRBV30 and TRBJ2-6, with D possibly TRBD2 on 5 matching bases. CDR3 length equals 18 residues. V was pared by 3 bases and J by 0 bases, with 18 bases between. In germline, CDR1 is GTSNPN, CDR2 SVGIG (reference sequence). Here the CDR3 reads CAWSATSRVNSGANVLTF. CDR3 coding DNA: TGTGCCTGGAGCGCTACTAGTCGAGTAAACTCTGGGGCCAACGTCCTGACTTTC. The full variable domain, in which reference TRBV30 and TRBJ2-6 provide the parts outside the CDR3, is SQTIHQWPATLVQPVGSPLSLECTVEGTSNPNLYWYRQAAGRGLQLLFYSVGIGQISSEVPQNLSASRPQDRQFILSSKKLLLSDSGFYLCAWSATSRVNSGANVLTFGAGSRLTVL.

The genes are TRBV6-5 and TRBJ1-4; TRBD1 matches 7 bases. V was clipped by 6 bases and J by 3 bases; unmatched bases: 4. Germline assignment: CDR1 MNHEY and CDR2 SVGAGI. This CDR3 spans 14 amino acids. The CDR3 DNA reads TGTGCCAGCAGCCCCGGGACAGCTAATGAAAAACTGTTTTTT. It translates to CASSPGTANEKLFF.

The chain links TRBV5-1 to TRBJ2-3; tentative D call: TRBD2 (5 bases). This CDR3 is built from 17 residues. V was shortened by 2 bases and J by 0 bases, with 16 bases between the two germline ends. Germline-derived CDR1 and CDR2 are SGHRS and YFSETQ. CDR3 amino acids: CASSLTVLALSTDTQYF. CDR3 DNA: TGCGCCAGCAGCTTAACCGTTCTAGCTTTGAGCACAGATACGCAGTATTTT.

The V call is TRBV30, the J call TRBJ2-5, with TRBD2 matching over 16 bases. The CDR3 is made up of 17 amino acids. Germline V gene lookup returns CDR1 GTSNPN and CDR2 SVGIG (reference sequence). The ends lost 5 bases at V and 5 bases at J; junction bases unmatched: 11. CDR3 sequence: CAWVIPPGLAGGETQYF. The CDR3 DNA sequence: TGTGCCTGGGTGATTCCTCCGGGACTAGCGGGAGGGGAGACCCAGTACTTC.

With regard to this clone: Other DNA sequences in this specimen translate into the identical CDR3. J is TRBJ2-7 and V is TRBV5-6; 7 bases are shared with TRBD2. This CDR3 region has 14 residues. Per germline, CDR1 SGHDT and CDR2 YYEEEE. With 3 bases clipped from V and 3 bases from J, the junction kept 6 bases outside the gene matches. Written as DNA, the CDR3 is TGTGCCAGCAGCTCTGGACTAGGTAGCTACGAGCAGTACTTC. Its translation is CASSSGLGSYEQYF.

The rearrangement links TRBV10-2 to TRBJ2-7; 7 nucleotides agree with TRBD1. The CDR3 is 14 amino acids. V shed 3 bases and J 2 bases; nucleotides not matched to a gene: 4. Germline V gene sequence: CDR1 WSHSY, CDR2 SAAADI. The CDR3 sequence: CASSDPTGTYEQYF. The DNA of the CDR3 is TGCGCCAGCAGTGACCCGACAGGGACCTACGAGCAGTACTTC.